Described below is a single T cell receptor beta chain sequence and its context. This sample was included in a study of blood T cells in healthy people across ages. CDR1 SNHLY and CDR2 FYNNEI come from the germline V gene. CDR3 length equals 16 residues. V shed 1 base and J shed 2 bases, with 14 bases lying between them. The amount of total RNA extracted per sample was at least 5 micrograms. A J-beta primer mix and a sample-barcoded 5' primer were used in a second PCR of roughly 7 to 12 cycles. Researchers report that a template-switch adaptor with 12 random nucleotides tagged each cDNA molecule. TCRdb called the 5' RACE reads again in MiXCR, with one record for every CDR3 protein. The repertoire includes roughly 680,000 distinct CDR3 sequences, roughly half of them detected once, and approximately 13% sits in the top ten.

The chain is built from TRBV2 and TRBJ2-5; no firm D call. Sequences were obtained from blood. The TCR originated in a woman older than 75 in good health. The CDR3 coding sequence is TGTGCCAGCAGTGAAGGCCGTGACACCCGACAAGAGACCCAGTACTTC. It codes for CASSEGRDTRQETQYF. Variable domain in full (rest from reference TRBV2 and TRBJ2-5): EPEVTQTPSHQVTQMGQEVILRCVPISNHLYFYWYRQILGQKVEFLVSFYNNEISEKSEIFDDQFSVERPDGSNFTLKIRSTKLEDSAMYFCASSEGRDTRQETQYFGPGTRLLVL.